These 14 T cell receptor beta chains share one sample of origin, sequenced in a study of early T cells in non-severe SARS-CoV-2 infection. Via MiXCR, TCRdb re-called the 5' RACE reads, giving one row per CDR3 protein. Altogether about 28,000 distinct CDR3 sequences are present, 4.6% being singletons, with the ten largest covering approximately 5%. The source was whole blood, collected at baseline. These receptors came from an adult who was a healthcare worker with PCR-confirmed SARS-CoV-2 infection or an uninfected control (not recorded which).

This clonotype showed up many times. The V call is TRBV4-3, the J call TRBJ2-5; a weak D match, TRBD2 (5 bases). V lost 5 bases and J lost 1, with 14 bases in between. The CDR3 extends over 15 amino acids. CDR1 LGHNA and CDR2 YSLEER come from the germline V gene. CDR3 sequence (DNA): TGCGCCAGCAGCACGGGAACATCCCCCCAAGAGACCCAGTACTTC. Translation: CASSTGTSPQETQYF.

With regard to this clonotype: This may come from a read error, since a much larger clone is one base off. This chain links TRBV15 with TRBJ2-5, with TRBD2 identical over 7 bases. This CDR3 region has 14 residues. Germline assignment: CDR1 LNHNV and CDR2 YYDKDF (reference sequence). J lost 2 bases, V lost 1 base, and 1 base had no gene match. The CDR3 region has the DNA TGTGCCACCAGCAGAGGGGGACTACAAGAGACCCAGTACTTC. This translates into CATSRGGLQETQYF.

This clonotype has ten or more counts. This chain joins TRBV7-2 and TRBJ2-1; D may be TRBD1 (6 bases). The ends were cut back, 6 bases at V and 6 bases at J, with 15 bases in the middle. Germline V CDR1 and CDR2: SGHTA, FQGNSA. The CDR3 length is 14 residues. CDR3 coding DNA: TGTGCCAGCAGGCTTCAGGACAGACCCAATGAGCAGTTCTTC. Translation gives CASRLQDRPNEQFF. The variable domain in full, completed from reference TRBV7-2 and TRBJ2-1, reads GAGVSQSPSNKVTEKGKDVELRCDPISGHTALYWYRQSLGQGLEFLIYFQGNSAPDKSGLPSDRFSAERTGGSVSTLTIQRTQQEDSAVYLCASRLQDRPNEQFFGPGTRLTVL.

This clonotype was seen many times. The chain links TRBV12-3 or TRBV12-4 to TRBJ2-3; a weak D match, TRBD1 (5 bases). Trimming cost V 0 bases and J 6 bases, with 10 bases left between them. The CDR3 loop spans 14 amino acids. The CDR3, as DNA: TGTGCCAGCAGTTTAGCGCAAGGGGTGGATACGCAGTATTTT. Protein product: CASSLAQGVDTQYF.

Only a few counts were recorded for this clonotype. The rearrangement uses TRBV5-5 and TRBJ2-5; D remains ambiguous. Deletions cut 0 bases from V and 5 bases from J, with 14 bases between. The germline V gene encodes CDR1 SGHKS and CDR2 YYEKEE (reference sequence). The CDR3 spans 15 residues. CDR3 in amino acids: CASSLEGLVVETQYF. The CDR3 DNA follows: TGTGCCAGCAGCTTGGAAGGGCTGGTGGTGGAGACCCAGTACTTC.

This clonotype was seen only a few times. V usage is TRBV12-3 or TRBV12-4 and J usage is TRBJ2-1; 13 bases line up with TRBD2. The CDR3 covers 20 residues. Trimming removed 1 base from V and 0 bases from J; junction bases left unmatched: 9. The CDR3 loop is CASSLVGLAGDWSSYNEQFF. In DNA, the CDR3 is TGTGCCAGCAGTTTAGTTGGACTAGCGGGAGATTGGAGCTCCTACAATGAGCAGTTCTTC.

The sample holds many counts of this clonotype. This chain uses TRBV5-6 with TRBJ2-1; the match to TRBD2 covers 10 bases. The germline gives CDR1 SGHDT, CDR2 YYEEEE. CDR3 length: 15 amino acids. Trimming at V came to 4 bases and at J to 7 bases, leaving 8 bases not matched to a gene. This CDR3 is CASSITSGVSNEQFF. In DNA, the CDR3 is TGTGCCAGCAGCATTACTAGCGGGGTGTCGAATGAGCAGTTCTTC. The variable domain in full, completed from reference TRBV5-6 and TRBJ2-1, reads DAGVTQSPTHLIKTRGQQVTLRCSPKSGHDTVSWYQQALGQGPQFIFQYYEEEERQRGNFPDRFSGHQFPNYSSELNVNALLLGDSALYLCASSITSGVSNEQFFGPGTRLTVL.

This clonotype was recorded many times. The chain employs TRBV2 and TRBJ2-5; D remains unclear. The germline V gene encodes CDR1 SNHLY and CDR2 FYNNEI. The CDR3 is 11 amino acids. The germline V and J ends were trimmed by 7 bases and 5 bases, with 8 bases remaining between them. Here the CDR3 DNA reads TGTGCCAGCACCCAAAGGGAGACCCAGTACTTC. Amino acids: CASTQRETQYF. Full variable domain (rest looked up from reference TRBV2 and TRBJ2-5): EPEVTQTPSHQVTQMGQEVILRCVPISNHLYFYWYRQILGQKVEFLVSFYNNEISEKSEIFDDQFSVERPDGSNFTLKIRSTKLEDSAMYFCASTQRETQYFGPGTRLLVL.

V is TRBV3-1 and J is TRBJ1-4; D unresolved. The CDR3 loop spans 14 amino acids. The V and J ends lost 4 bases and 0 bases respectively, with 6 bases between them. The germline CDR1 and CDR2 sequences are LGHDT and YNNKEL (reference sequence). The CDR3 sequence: CASSLSATNEKLFF. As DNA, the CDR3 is TGTGCCAGCAGCCTGTCGGCAACTAATGAAAAACTGTTTTTT.

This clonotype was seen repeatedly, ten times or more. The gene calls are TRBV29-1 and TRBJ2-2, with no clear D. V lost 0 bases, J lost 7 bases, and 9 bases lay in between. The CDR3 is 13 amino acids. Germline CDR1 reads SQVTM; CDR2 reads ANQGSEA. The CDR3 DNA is TGCAGCGTTGAAGAGACTGGGTTCGGGGAGCTGTTTTTT. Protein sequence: CSVEETGFGELFF.

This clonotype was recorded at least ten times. The CDR3 DNA reads as TGTGCCAGCAGACGACAGGGATTTACCTACGAGCAGTACTTC. As protein: CASRRQGFTYEQYF. The V and J genes are TRBV12-3 or TRBV12-4 and TRBJ2-7; TRBD1 matches at 7 bases. The CDR3 spans 14 residues. Germline trimming cut 6 bases from V and 2 bases from J; bases unmatched to any gene: 7.

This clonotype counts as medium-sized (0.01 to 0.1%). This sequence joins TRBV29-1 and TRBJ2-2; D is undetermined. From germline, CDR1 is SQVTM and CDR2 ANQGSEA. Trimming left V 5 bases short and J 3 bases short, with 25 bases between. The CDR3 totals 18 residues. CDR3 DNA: TGCAGCGTTATGTCCCCTATTTGGTCTGAGGACGACACCGGGGAGCTGTTTTTT. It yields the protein CSVMSPIWSEDDTGELFF.

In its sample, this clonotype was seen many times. This CDR3 reads CASSIGHNYGYTF. The DNA for the CDR3 is TGTGCCAGCAGTATCGGACACAACTATGGCTACACCTTC. The chain uses TRBV12-3 or TRBV12-4 and TRBJ1-2; a weak D match, TRBD1 (5 bases). V was trimmed by 5 bases and J by 2 bases, leaving 9 bases between them. The CDR3 contains 13 residues.

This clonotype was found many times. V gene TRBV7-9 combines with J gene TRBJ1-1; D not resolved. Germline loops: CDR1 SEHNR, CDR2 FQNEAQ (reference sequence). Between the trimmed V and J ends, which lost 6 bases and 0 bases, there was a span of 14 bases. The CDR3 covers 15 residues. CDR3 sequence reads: CASRTPDGLNTEAFF. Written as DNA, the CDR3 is TGTGCCAGCAGGACCCCGGACGGATTGAACACTGAAGCTTTCTTT.